This TCR beta chain was captured by sequencing in a study of molecular identifiers for immune sequencing clone quantification. Looking at the study overall: In replicates, RNA from around 20,000 or 100,000 naive CD8 cells was divided five ways and four parts were sequenced. Study-level results: Detection of one spiked Jurkat cell's TCR RNA reportedly worked in more than 850,000 naive cells. Clones with over 20 RNA copies captured over 97% of effector molecules but under 1% of naive ones.

Making the bulk TCR libraries relied on previously described methods and listed TCR primers. One entry per CDR3 protein results from TCRdb running MiXCR on the PCR reads. The sample has around 470,000 distinct CDR3 sequences; about 26% are singletons. This clonotype turned up a few times. No antigen is known for it. Mismatch with germline at one junction end may stem from a read error. CDR3 size: 13 residues. Germline V CDR1 and CDR2: LGHDT, YNNKEL (reference sequence). The chain carries TRBV3-1 and TRBJ2-7; D uncertain. Sequencing input: naive CD8+ T cells from blood, with Jurkat cell RNA spiked in. Regarding subset: FACS-sorted CD8+CD4-CCR7+CD45RA+ naive T cells. The sequence was obtained from a human donor in good health. Some libraries in this study had Jurkat cell RNA spiked in. The CDR3 region is CASSQDFSWAQNF. The CDR3 DNA sequence: TGTGCCAGCAGCCAAGATTTTTCGTGGGCCCAGAACTTC.